A selection of T cell receptor beta chains follows, all from one sample in a study of blood T cell repertoires in COVID-19. Only in-frame clones appear in the TCRdb table, and some are missing; sequencing was by immunoSEQ multiplex PCR. The sample gives roughly 130,000 clones, around 87% of which show up once; more than 3.5% is in the top ten. Sequencing was performed on peripheral blood. These receptors all stem from a woman aged 60-75 years with acute or convalescent COVID-19. Each CDR3 is given with its conserved first and last residue. Fields, in order: CDR3 protein, CDR3 DNA, clone size, V gene, J gene, D gene. The D gene is left open where the match is weak. Some rows have no size entry. The others give once, few or many, or a class for an expanded clone.

CDR3aa: CASSPGHPRGHMNTEAFF
CDR3nt: TGTGCCAGCAGCCCTGGACATCCCAGGGGCCATATGAACACTGAAGCTTTCTTT
abundance: few
v_gene: TRBV3-1/TRBV3-2
j_gene: TRBJ1-1
d_gene: NA

CDR3aa: CASSKTRTSGKPFF
CDR3nt: TGTGCCAGTAGTAAAACACGGACTAGCGGGAAGCCGTTCTTC
abundance: NA
v_gene: TRBV19
j_gene: TRBJ2-1
d_gene: TRBD2

CDR3aa: CASSRNRGSGEKLFF
CDR3nt: TGCGCCAGCAGCAGGAACAGGGGAAGCGGGGAAAAACTGTTTTTT
abundance: NA
v_gene: TRBV5-1
j_gene: TRBJ1-4
d_gene: TRBD1

CDR3aa: CASSATLAGSTDTQYF
CDR3nt: TGTGCCAGCAGCGCTACCCTAGCGGGAAGCACAGATACGCAGTATTTT
abundance: NA
v_gene: TRBV3-1/TRBV3-2
j_gene: TRBJ2-3
d_gene: TRBD2

CDR3aa: CASSERGGGYTF
CDR3nt: TGCGCCAGCAGCGAACGAGGCGGTGGCTACACCTTC
abundance: few
v_gene: TRBV5-1
j_gene: TRBJ1-2
d_gene: NA

CDR3aa: CASSLSWGGTYNEQFF
CDR3nt: TGTGCCAGCAGCTTAAGTTGGGGAGGGACTTACAATGAGCAGTTCTTC
abundance: NA
v_gene: TRBV7-8
j_gene: TRBJ2-1
d_gene: TRBD2

CDR3aa: CASSSSGRAEETQYF
CDR3nt: TGCGCCAGCAGCTCTAGCGGGAGGGCCGAGGAGACCCAGTACTTC
abundance: NA
v_gene: TRBV5-1
j_gene: TRBJ2-5
d_gene: TRBD2

CDR3aa: CAWSVLWDRGRSGANVLTF
CDR3nt: TGTGCCTGGAGTGTACTGTGGGACAGGGGGCGATCTGGGGCCAACGTCCTGACTTTC
abundance: few
v_gene: TRBV30
j_gene: TRBJ2-6
d_gene: TRBD1

CDR3aa: CASSLVGGGYTF
CDR3nt: TGTGCCAGCAGCTTAGTAGGGGGTGGCTACACCTTC
abundance: few
v_gene: TRBV7-8
j_gene: TRBJ1-2
d_gene: NA

CDR3aa: CASSLIGRGTFIDEQFF
CDR3nt: TGTGCCAGCAGCTTGATAGGGAGGGGGACTTTCATCGATGAGCAGTTCTTC
abundance: NA
v_gene: TRBV5-4
j_gene: TRBJ2-1
d_gene: NA

CDR3aa: CASTEQGAVNTEAFF
CDR3nt: TGTGCCAGTACTGAGCAGGGGGCGGTGAACACTGAAGCTTTCTTT
abundance: NA
v_gene: TRBV19
j_gene: TRBJ1-1
d_gene: TRBD1

CDR3aa: CASSRVAGTVYGYTF
CDR3nt: TGTGCCAGCAGCCGCGTAGCCGGGACAGTCTATGGCTACACCTTC
abundance: NA
v_gene: TRBV11-2
j_gene: TRBJ1-2
d_gene: TRBD1

CDR3aa: CASSPRGTGAFNEKLFF
CDR3nt: TGTGCCAGCAGCCCAAGGGGGACAGGGGCCTTTAATGAAAAACTGTTTTTT
abundance: NA
v_gene: TRBV3-1/TRBV3-2
j_gene: TRBJ1-4
d_gene: TRBD1

CDR3aa: CASSYGGGNQPQHF
CDR3nt: TGTGCCAGCAGTTACGGGGGGGGCAATCAGCCCCAGCATTTT
abundance: NA
v_gene: TRBV6-5
j_gene: TRBJ1-5
d_gene: NA

CDR3aa: CASLATGGNTEAFF
CDR3nt: TGTGCCAGCCTTGCAACAGGGGGGAACACTGAAGCTTTCTTT
abundance: NA
v_gene: TRBV28
j_gene: TRBJ1-1
d_gene: TRBD1

CDR3aa: CASRVWTGLHGGYTF
CDR3nt: TGTGCCAGTAGAGTCTGGACAGGGCTTCATGGGGGCTACACCTTC
abundance: NA
v_gene: TRBV19
j_gene: TRBJ1-2
d_gene: TRBD1

CDR3aa: CASSSEGPGEGTEAFF
CDR3nt: TGTGCCAGCAGCTCAGAAGGTCCAGGGGAGGGCACTGAAGCTTTCTTT
abundance: NA
v_gene: TRBV9
j_gene: TRBJ1-1
d_gene: NA

CDR3aa: CASSLGPVGETQYF
CDR3nt: TGTGCCAGCAGCTTAGGTCCAGTCGGGGAGACCCAGTACTTC
abundance: once
v_gene: TRBV7-9
j_gene: TRBJ2-5
d_gene: NA

CDR3aa: CASSEAGTDEAFF
CDR3nt: TGTGCCAGTAGTGAAGCCGGGACAGATGAAGCTTTCTTT
abundance: NA
v_gene: TRBV19
j_gene: TRBJ1-1
d_gene: TRBD1

CDR3aa: CASSFETGIGETQYF
CDR3nt: TGCGCCAGCAGCTTCGAGACAGGGATAGGGGAGACCCAGTACTTC
abundance: NA
v_gene: TRBV5-1
j_gene: TRBJ2-5
d_gene: TRBD1

CDR3aa: CASSSQRAVNTEAFF
CDR3nt: TGTGCCAGCAGCTCTCAGCGGGCTGTGAACACTGAAGCTTTCTTT
abundance: NA
v_gene: TRBV7-8
j_gene: TRBJ1-1
d_gene: NA

CDR3aa: CASKQETEAFF
CDR3nt: TGCGCCAGCAAACAGGAGACTGAAGCTTTCTTT
abundance: few
v_gene: TRBV5-1
j_gene: TRBJ1-1
d_gene: NA

CDR3aa: CATSRPPGGYTF
CDR3nt: TGTGCCACCAGCAGACCCCCAGGGGGCTACACCTTC
abundance: NA
v_gene: TRBV15
j_gene: TRBJ1-2
d_gene: NA

CDR3aa: CASSDQGVGSYEQYF
CDR3nt: TGTGCCAGTAGCGATCAGGGGGTTGGGTCCTACGAGCAGTACTTC
abundance: NA
v_gene: TRBV19
j_gene: TRBJ2-7
d_gene: TRBD1

CDR3aa: CASSLGLAGYNEQFF
CDR3nt: TGCGCCAGCAGCTTGGGCCTAGCGGGGTACAATGAGCAGTTCTTC
abundance: NA
v_gene: TRBV5-1
j_gene: TRBJ2-1
d_gene: TRBD2

CDR3aa: CASSPWGGMNTEAFF
CDR3nt: TGTGCCAGCAGCCCTTGGGGCGGGATGAACACTGAAGCTTTCTTT
abundance: NA
v_gene: TRBV7-9
j_gene: TRBJ1-1
d_gene: NA

CDR3aa: CASNQFFYGYTF
CDR3nt: TGTGCCAGTAACCAGTTTTTTTATGGCTACACCTTC
abundance: NA
v_gene: TRBV19
j_gene: TRBJ1-2
d_gene: NA

CDR3aa: CASSQATGGSYNEQFF
CDR3nt: TGTGCCAGCAGCCAAGCAACAGGGGGCTCCTACAATGAGCAGTTCTTC
abundance: NA
v_gene: TRBV14
j_gene: TRBJ2-1
d_gene: TRBD1

CDR3aa: CASSKDDRAPLMNTEAFF
CDR3nt: TGTGCCAGCAGTAAAGACGACAGGGCACCCTTGATGAACACTGAAGCTTTCTTT
abundance: once
v_gene: TRBV2
j_gene: TRBJ1-1
d_gene: TRBD1

CDR3aa: CASSLIAAHYNEQFF
CDR3nt: TGTGCCAGCAGTCTCATAGCGGCCCATTACAATGAGCAGTTCTTC
abundance: NA
v_gene: TRBV27
j_gene: TRBJ2-1
d_gene: NA

CDR3aa: CASRRLGGYGYTF
CDR3nt: TGTGCCAGCAGGAGGTTAGGGGGCTACGGCTACACCTTC
abundance: NA
v_gene: TRBV12-3/TRBV12-4
j_gene: TRBJ1-2
d_gene: TRBD1

CDR3aa: CASNPGLAGEPYNEQFF
CDR3nt: TGTGCCAGTAATCCCGGACTAGCGGGAGAACCCTACAATGAGCAGTTCTTC
abundance: NA
v_gene: TRBV19
j_gene: TRBJ2-1
d_gene: TRBD2

CDR3aa: CASSSGGGEKLFF
CDR3nt: TGTGCCAGCAGCTCAGGGGGCGGCGAAAAACTGTTTTTT
abundance: NA
v_gene: TRBV9
j_gene: TRBJ1-4
d_gene: TRBD1

CDR3aa: CASSPAGGRNTEAFF
CDR3nt: TGTGCCAGCAGCCCCGCGGGGGGCAGGAACACTGAAGCTTTCTTT
abundance: once
v_gene: TRBV13
j_gene: TRBJ1-1
d_gene: NA

CDR3aa: CASSSGGGNTEAFF
CDR3nt: TGTGCCAGCAGTTCGGGAGGGGGGAACACTGAAGCTTTCTTT
abundance: NA
v_gene: TRBV28
j_gene: TRBJ1-1
d_gene: NA

CDR3aa: CASSLAGSSYNEQFF
CDR3nt: TGCGCCAGCAGCTTGGCGGGAAGCTCCTACAATGAGCAGTTCTTC
abundance: NA
v_gene: TRBV5-1
j_gene: TRBJ2-1
d_gene: NA

CDR3aa: CATSRDWQGASNEKLFF
CDR3nt: TGTGCCACCAGCAGAGATTGGCAAGGGGCTTCTAATGAAAAACTGTTTTTT
abundance: NA
v_gene: TRBV15
j_gene: TRBJ1-4
d_gene: NA

CDR3aa: CASSPRPEWEQYF
CDR3nt: TGTGCCAGCAGCCCCCGCCCTGAGTGGGAGCAGTACTTC
abundance: NA
v_gene: TRBV2
j_gene: TRBJ2-7
d_gene: NA

CDR3aa: CASSLGGKLDTIYF
CDR3nt: TGTGCCAGCAGCTTGGGGGGGAAATTGGACACCATATATTTT
abundance: NA
v_gene: TRBV7-9
j_gene: TRBJ1-3
d_gene: NA

CDR3aa: CASSPPTGYYGYTF
CDR3nt: TGTGCCAGCAGCCCACCTACGGGGTATTATGGCTACACCTTC
abundance: NA
v_gene: TRBV28
j_gene: TRBJ1-2
d_gene: NA

CDR3aa: CASSLDGQGLNEQFF
CDR3nt: TGCGCCAGCAGCTTGGACGGACAGGGGTTGAATGAGCAGTTCTTC
abundance: NA
v_gene: TRBV5-1
j_gene: TRBJ2-1
d_gene: TRBD1

CDR3aa: CASSIDGTTGPGNTIYF
CDR3nt: TGTGCCAGTAGTATAGACGGGACAACCGGGCCAGGAAACACCATATATTTT
abundance: NA
v_gene: TRBV19
j_gene: TRBJ1-3
d_gene: NA

CDR3aa: CASSPSDSNYGYTF
CDR3nt: TGTGCCAGCTCACCGTCGGACTCTAACTATGGCTACACCTTC
abundance: NA
v_gene: TRBV18
j_gene: TRBJ1-2
d_gene: NA

CDR3aa: CASGQGQGARPEQFF
CDR3nt: TGTGCTAGTGGCCAGGGACAGGGGGCTCGACCCGAGCAGTTCTTC
abundance: NA
v_gene: TRBV12-5
j_gene: TRBJ2-1
d_gene: TRBD1

CDR3aa: CAISDGRGANVLTF
CDR3nt: TGTGCCATCAGTGATGGTAGAGGGGCCAACGTCCTGACTTTC
abundance: NA
v_gene: TRBV10-3
j_gene: TRBJ2-6
d_gene: NA

CDR3aa: CASSPLGLSSYNEQFF
CDR3nt: TGTGCCAGCAGCCCCCTGGGACTTAGCTCCTACAATGAGCAGTTCTTC
abundance: NA
v_gene: TRBV7-9
j_gene: TRBJ2-1
d_gene: NA

CDR3aa: CASSQAVAATGDTQYF
CDR3nt: TGCGCCAGCAGCCAAGCTGTAGCGGCCACTGGGGATACGCAGTATTTT
abundance: NA
v_gene: TRBV4-1
j_gene: TRBJ2-3
d_gene: NA

CDR3aa: CASSTGLAGASTDTQYF
CDR3nt: TGTGCCAGCAGTACGGGACTAGCGGGAGCTAGCACAGATACGCAGTATTTT
abundance: NA
v_gene: TRBV6-2/TRBV6-3
j_gene: TRBJ2-3
d_gene: TRBD2